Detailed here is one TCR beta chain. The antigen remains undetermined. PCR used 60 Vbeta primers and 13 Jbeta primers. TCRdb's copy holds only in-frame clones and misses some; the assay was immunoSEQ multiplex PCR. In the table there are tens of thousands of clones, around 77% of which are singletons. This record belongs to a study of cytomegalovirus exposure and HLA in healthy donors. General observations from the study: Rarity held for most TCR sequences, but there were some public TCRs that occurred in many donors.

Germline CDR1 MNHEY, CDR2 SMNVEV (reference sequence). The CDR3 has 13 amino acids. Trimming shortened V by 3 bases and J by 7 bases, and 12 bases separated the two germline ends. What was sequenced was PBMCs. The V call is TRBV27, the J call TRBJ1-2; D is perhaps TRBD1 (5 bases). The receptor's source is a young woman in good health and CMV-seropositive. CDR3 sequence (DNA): TGTGCCAGCAGTTTGGCAGGGATTGGTGGCTACACCTTC. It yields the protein CASSLAGIGGYTF.